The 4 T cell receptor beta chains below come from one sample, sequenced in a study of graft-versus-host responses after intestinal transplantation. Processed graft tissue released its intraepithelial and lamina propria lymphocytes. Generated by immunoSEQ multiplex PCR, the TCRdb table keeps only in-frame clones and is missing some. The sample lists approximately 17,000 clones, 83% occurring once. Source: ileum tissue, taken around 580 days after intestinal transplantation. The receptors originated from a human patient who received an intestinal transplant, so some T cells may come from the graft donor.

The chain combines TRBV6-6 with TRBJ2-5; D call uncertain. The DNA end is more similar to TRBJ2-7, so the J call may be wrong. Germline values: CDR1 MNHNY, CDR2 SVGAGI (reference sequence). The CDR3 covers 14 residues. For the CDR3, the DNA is TGTGCCAGCAGTTACACGGAAGTTTATTACGAGCAGTACTTC. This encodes CASSYTEVYYEQYF.

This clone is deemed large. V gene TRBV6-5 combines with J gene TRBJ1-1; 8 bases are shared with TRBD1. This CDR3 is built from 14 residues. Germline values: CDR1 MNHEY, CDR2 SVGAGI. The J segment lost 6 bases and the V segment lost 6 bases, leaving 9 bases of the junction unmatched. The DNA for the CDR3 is TGTGCCAGCAGCTCTCCCAGGGGGCCCGCTGAAGCTTTCTTT. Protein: CASSSPRGPAEAFF.

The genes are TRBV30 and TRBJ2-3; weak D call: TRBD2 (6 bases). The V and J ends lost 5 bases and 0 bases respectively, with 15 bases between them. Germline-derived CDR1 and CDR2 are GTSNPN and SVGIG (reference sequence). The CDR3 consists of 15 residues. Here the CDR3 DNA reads TGTGCCTGGCGCTGGAGGGACTCTAGCACAGATACGCAGTATTTT. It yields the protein CAWRWRDSSTDTQYF. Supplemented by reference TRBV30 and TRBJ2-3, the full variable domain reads SQTIHQWPATLVQPVGSPLSLECTVEGTSNPNLYWYRQAAGRGLQLLFYSVGIGQISSEVPQNLSASRPQDRQFILSSKKLLLSDSGFYLCAWRWRDSSTDTQYFGPGTRLTVL.

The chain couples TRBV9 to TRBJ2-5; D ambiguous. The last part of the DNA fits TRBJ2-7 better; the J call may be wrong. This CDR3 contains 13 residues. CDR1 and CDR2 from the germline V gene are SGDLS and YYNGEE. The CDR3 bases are TGTGCCAGCAGCCCCGGGCCGAGCTACGAGCAGTACTTC. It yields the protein CASSPGPSYEQYF.